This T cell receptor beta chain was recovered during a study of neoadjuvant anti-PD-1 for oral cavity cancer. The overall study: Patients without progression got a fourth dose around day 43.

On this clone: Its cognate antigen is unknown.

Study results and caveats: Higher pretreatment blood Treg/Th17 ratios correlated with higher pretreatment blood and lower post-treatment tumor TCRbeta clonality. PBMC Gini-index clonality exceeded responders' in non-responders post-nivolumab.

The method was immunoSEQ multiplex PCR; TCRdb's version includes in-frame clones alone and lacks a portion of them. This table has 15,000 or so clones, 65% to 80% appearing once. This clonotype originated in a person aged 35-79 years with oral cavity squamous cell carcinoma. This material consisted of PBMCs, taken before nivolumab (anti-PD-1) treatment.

The CDR3 DNA is TGTGCCAGCAGGGGGGGGGAGACCCAGTACTTC. This codes for CASRGGETQYF. The chain employs TRBV2 and TRBJ2-5; TRBD2 aligns across 7 bases. In germline, CDR1 is SNHLY, CDR2 FYNNEI. The CDR3 spans 11 residues. After removal of 6 bases from V and 5 bases from J, the junction contained 0 bases not matched to a gene.